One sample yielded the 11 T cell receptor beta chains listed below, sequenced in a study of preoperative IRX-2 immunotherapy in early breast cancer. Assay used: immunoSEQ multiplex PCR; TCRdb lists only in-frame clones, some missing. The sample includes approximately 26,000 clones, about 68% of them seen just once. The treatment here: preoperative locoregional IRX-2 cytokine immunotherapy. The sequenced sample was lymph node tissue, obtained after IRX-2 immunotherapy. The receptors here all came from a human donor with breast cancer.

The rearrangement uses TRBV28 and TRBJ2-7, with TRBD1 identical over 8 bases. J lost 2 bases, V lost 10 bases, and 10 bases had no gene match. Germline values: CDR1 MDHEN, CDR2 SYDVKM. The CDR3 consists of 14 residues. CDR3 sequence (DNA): TGTGCCACGCATGCAACGACAGGGGCCTACGAGCAGTACTTC. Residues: CATHATTGAYEQYF.

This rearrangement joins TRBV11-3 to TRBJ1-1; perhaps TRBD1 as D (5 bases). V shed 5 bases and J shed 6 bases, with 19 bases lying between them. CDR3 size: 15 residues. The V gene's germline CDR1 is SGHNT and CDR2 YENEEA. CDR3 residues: CASSREVRVDAEAFF. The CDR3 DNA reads TGTGCCAGCAGCAGAGAAGTCAGGGTGGACGCTGAAGCTTTCTTT.

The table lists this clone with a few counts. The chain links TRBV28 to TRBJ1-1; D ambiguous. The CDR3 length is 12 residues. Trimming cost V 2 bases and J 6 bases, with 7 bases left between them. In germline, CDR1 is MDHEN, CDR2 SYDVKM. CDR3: CASSLIPPEAFF. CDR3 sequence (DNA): TGTGCCAGCAGTTTAATCCCGCCTGAAGCTTTCTTT.

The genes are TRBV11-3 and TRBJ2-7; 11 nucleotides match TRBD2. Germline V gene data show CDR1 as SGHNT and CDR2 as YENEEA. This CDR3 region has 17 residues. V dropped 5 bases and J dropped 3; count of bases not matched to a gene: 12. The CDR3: CASSALGGTSGSYEQYF. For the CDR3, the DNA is TGTGCCAGCAGCGCTCTCGGAGGGACTAGCGGCAGCTACGAGCAGTACTTC.

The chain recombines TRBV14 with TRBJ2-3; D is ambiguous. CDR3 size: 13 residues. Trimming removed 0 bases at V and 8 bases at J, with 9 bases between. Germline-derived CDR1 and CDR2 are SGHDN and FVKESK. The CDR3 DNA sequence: TGTGCCAGCAGCCAAGAGTCCGGCGGTACGCAGTATTTT. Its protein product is CASSQESGGTQYF.

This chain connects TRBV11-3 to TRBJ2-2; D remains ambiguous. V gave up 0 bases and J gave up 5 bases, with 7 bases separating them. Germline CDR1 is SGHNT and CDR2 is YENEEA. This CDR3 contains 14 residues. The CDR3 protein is CASSLDLGTGELFF. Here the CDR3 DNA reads TGTGCCAGCAGCTTAGATCTTGGAACCGGGGAGCTGTTTTTT.

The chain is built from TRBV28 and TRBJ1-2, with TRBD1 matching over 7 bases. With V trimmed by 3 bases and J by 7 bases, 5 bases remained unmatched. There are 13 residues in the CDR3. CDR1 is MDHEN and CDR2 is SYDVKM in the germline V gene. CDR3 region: CASSFEGAIGYTF. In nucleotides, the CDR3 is TGTGCCAGCAGTTTCGAGGGGGCGATTGGCTACACCTTC.

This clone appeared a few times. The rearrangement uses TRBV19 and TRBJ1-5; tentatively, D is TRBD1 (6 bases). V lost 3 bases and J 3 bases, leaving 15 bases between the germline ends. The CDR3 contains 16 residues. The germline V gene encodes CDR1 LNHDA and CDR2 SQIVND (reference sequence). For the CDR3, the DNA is TGTGCCAGTAGTATTGGGGCACAGGGTTTCAATCAGCCCCAGCATTTT. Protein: CASSIGAQGFNQPQHF. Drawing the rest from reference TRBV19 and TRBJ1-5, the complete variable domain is DGGITQSPKYLFRKEGQNVTLSCEQNLNHDAMYWYRQDPGQGLRLIYYSQIVNDFQKGDIAEGYSVSREKKESFPLTVTSAQKNPTAFYLCASSIGAQGFNQPQHFGDGTRLSIL.

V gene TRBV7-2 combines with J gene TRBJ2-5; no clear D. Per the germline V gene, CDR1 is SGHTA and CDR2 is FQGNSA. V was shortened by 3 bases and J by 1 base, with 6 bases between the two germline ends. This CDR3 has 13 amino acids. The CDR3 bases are TGTGCCAGCAGCTTTGGTACCCAAGAGACCCAGTACTTC. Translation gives CASSFGTQETQYF.

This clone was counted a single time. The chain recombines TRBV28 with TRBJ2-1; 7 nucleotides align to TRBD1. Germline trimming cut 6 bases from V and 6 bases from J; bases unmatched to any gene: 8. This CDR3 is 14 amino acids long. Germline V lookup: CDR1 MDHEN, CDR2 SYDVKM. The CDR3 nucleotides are TGTGCCAGCAGCCGACCGACAGGGCGCAATGAGCAGTTCTTC. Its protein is CASSRPTGRNEQFF.

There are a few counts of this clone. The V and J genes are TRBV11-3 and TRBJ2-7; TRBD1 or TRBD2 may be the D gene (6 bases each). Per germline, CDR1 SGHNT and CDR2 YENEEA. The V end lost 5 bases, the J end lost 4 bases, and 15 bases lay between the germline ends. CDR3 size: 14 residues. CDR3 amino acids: CASSPAWGAYEQYF. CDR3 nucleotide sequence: TGTGCCAGCAGCCCCGCTTGGGGGGCGTACGAGCAGTACTTC.